This T cell receptor beta chain is drawn from a study of T cell responses to AZD1222 COVID-19 vaccine. The table came from immunoSEQ multiplex PCR; TCRdb's copy has only in-frame clones and leaves some out. The sample contains approximately 90,000 clones, 75% to 90% of which appear only once. The V gene lost 3 bases and the J gene lost 4 bases, with 9 bases spanning the gap. Germline CDR1 reads LNHDA; CDR2 reads SQIVND (reference sequence). The CDR3 loop spans 14 amino acids. For this clone: The antigen is unknown.

Study-wide results and caveats: Spike-specific TCR breadth and depth both grew after two AZD1222 doses. White British people made up most donors, females outnumbered males, and clonal diversity was possibly underestimated.

The sequence was collected from an adult who received the AZD1222 COVID-19 vaccine. V and J are TRBV19 and TRBJ1-4, with D maybe TRBD1 (6 bases). The sequences come from peripheral blood, collected 28 days after the second AZD1222 dose. The chain's CDR3 is CASSITGNNEKLFF. For the CDR3, the DNA is TGTGCCAGTAGTATTACAGGGAATAATGAAAAACTGTTTTTT.